These T cell receptor beta chains were read from a single sample in a study of blood T cell repertoires in COVID-19. Only in-frame clones appear in the TCRdb table, and some are missing; sequencing was by immunoSEQ multiplex PCR. The data contain approximately 12,000 clones, nearly 95% of them singletons. The specimen was peripheral blood. These receptors were obtained from a woman in her 70s with active COVID-19. CDR3s include the opening cysteine and the closing phenylalanine or tryptophan. D genes are given only for firm matches. Size is omitted from some rows. Given values are once, few, many or a class for expanded clones.

-	-	TRBJ1-1	TRBV28	CASSLGQLTEAFF	TGTGCCAGCAGTCTGGGGCAGCTCACTGAAGCTTTCTTT
-	TRBD1	TRBJ2-7	TRBV27	CASSLRGRLDEQYF	TGTGCCAGCAGTTTGAGGGGGCGATTGGACGAGCAGTACTTC
-	-	TRBJ1-4	TRBV15	CATSRGRRATNEKLFF	TGTGCCACCAGCAGAGGGCGGCGTGCAACTAATGAAAAACTGTTTTTT
once	-	TRBJ1-6	TRBV9	CASSVEGTGAPLHF	TGTGCCAGCAGCGTAGAGGGGACTGGAGCACCCCTCCACTTT
once	TRBD1	TRBJ1-6	TRBV3-1/TRBV3-2	CASSQVTGGNSPLHF	TGTGCCAGCAGCCAAGTTACAGGGGGCAATTCACCCCTCCACTTT
-	-	TRBJ2-7	TRBV2	CASSSRGVLAYEQYF	TGTGCCAGCAGCAGTCGCGGGGTTTTAGCCTACGAGCAGTACTTC
-	-	TRBJ1-1	TRBV2	CASSVEGNTEAFF	TGTGCCAGCAGTGTTGAGGGGAACACTGAAGCTTTCTTT
-	-	TRBJ1-3	TRBV7-2	CASSEQGFAGNTIYF	TGTGCCAGCAGCGAACAGGGATTCGCTGGAAACACCATATATTTT
-	TRBD2	TRBJ2-5	TRBV24-1	CASAPGTSGQETQYF	TGTGCCAGCGCCCCTGGGACTAGCGGACAAGAGACCCAGTACTTC
-	-	TRBJ2-1	TRBV27	CASSLLVAQGEQFF	TGTGCCAGCAGTCTCCTAGTAGCCCAGGGTGAGCAGTTCTTC
-	-	TRBJ2-5	TRBV6-1	CASSERDGSTVGKAQYF	TGTGCCAGCAGTGAACGGGACGGGAGCACCGTTGGGAAGGCCCAGTACTTC
-	TRBD2	TRBJ2-3	TRBV29-1	CSVAGTSGSSDTQYF	TGCAGCGTAGCCGGGACTAGCGGGAGTTCTGATACGCAGTATTTT
-	TRBD1	TRBJ2-1	TRBV19	CASSISTGSSYNEQFF	TGTGCCAGTAGTATTTCGACAGGGAGCTCCTACAATGAGCAGTTCTTC
-	-	TRBJ2-1	TRBV29-1	CSVLPGYNEQFF	TGCAGCGTTCTCCCGGGGTACAATGAGCAGTTCTTC
-	TRBD1	TRBJ2-7	TRBV6-5	CASSYRDRGYEQYF	TGTGCCAGCAGTTACCGGGACAGGGGGTACGAGCAGTACTTC
-	TRBD2	TRBJ2-1	TRBV7-3	CASSLETSGRQFF	TGTGCCAGCAGCTTAGAGACTAGCGGGAGGCAGTTCTTC
-	TRBD1	TRBJ1-3	TRBV30	CAWRLTGAGNTIYF	TGTGCCTGGAGATTGACAGGGGCTGGAAACACCATATATTTT
-	-	TRBJ1-6	TRBV12-3/TRBV12-4	CASSLNNSPLHF	TGTGCCAGCAGCCTAAATAATTCACCCCTCCACTTT
-	-	TRBJ1-4	TRBV4-2	CASSQVERVEKLFF	TGTGCCAGCAGCCAAGTCGAGAGAGTTGAAAAACTGTTTTTT
-	-	TRBJ2-1	TRBV4-2	CASSPGSPYNEQFF	TGTGCCAGCAGCCCGGGGTCCCCCTACAATGAGCAGTTCTTC
-	-	TRBJ1-4	TRBV5-1	CASSLAGQGPNEKLFF	TGCGCCAGCAGCTTGGCCGGGCAGGGGCCTAATGAAAAACTGTTTTTT
-	TRBD2	TRBJ2-7	TRBV19	CASSIGLAGGEQYF	TGTGCCAGTAGTATCGGACTAGCGGGAGGCGAGCAGTACTTC
-	TRBD1	TRBJ1-6	TRBV5-1	CASSSNTGVGSLHF	TGCGCCAGCAGCTCAAATACAGGGGTAGGTTCCCTCCACTTT
-	-	TRBJ1-2	TRBV5-1	CASSLGEDEGYTF	TGCGCCAGCAGCTTGGGGGAGGATGAAGGCTACACCTTC
-	-	TRBJ2-5	TRBV4-2	CASSRGESGTQYF	TGTGCCAGCAGCCGGGGGGAGTCGGGGACCCAGTACTTC
-	-	TRBJ2-3	TRBV5-1	CASSARTSGTDTQYF	TGCGCCAGCTCGGCCCGAACTAGTGGCACAGATACGCAGTATTTT
-	TRBD1	TRBJ1-6	TRBV9	CASSGQGAENSPLHF	TGTGCCAGCAGCGGACAGGGGGCAGAGAATTCACCCCTCCACTTT
once	TRBD2	TRBJ2-5	TRBV6-2/TRBV6-3	CASSYSTSGSWETQYF	TGTGCCAGCAGTTACTCGACTAGCGGGAGTTGGGAGACCCAGTACTTC
few	TRBD2	TRBJ2-5	TRBV7-9	CASSFDIAGCQETQYF	TGTGCCAGCAGCTTCGATATAGCGGGTTGCCAAGAGACCCAGTACTTC
-	-	TRBJ1-1	TRBV9	CASSVQRRGEAFF	TGTGCCAGCAGCGTACAGCGCCGGGGTGAAGCTTTCTTT
-	-	TRBJ1-1	TRBV6-2/TRBV6-3	CASSYSIQGSTEAFF	TGTGCCAGCAGTTACTCGATTCAGGGGAGCACTGAAGCTTTCTTT
-	-	TRBJ2-7	TRBV7-9	CASSLGPPDTYEQYF	TGTGCCAGCAGCTTAGGCCCCCCAGACACCTACGAGCAGTACTTC
-	TRBD1	TRBJ2-1	TRBV27	CASSSTGEGEQFF	TGTGCCAGCAGTTCGACAGGGGAAGGTGAGCAGTTCTTC
few	-	TRBJ2-1	TRBV6-2/TRBV6-3	CASSYSMAVRSYNEQFF	TGTGCCAGCAGTTATAGCATGGCCGTACGCTCCTACAATGAGCAGTTCTTC
-	-	TRBJ2-7	TRBV3-1/TRBV3-2	CASSQGVNGQYF	TGTGCCAGCAGCCAAGGAGTTAACGGGCAGTACTTC
-	-	TRBJ2-1	TRBV5-1	CASSPGFTISYNEQFF	TGCGCCAGCAGCCCGGGTTTCACAATCTCCTACAATGAGCAGTTCTTC
-	-	TRBJ2-5	TRBV28	CASSLGTRGEGTQYF	TGTGCCAGCAGTTTAGGGACAAGGGGAGAAGGGACCCAGTACTTC
-	TRBD1	TRBJ1-1	TRBV5-1	CASSLGFGTGITEAFF	TGCGCCAGCAGCTTGGGGTTTGGGACAGGGATCACTGAAGCTTTCTTT
few	TRBD1	TRBJ1-1	TRBV25-1	CASRGQGGTEAFF	TGTGCCAGCAGGGGACAGGGAGGCACTGAAGCTTTCTTT
-	TRBD1	TRBJ1-1	TRBV7-2	CASSLRQGVTEAFF	TGTGCCAGCAGCTTAAGGCAGGGGGTCACTGAAGCTTTCTTT
-	TRBD2	TRBJ2-1	TRBV11-3	CASSSGTSGPRSSYNEQFF	TGTGCCAGCAGCTCGGGGACTAGCGGCCCCCGCAGCTCCTACAATGAGCAGTTCTTC